The T cell receptor beta chain under discussion was sequenced for a study of blood T cell repertoires in COVID-19. Background on the study: The samples span acute and convalescent COVID-19 from the United States, Italy and Spain.

Study processing details: Reference gene primer amplification yielded estimated nucleated cell counts. The repertoire was sequenced with immunoSEQ multiplex PCR; TCRdb's copy has only in-frame clones and lacks some. D and trimming come from the DNA, and the V and J calls and clone size come from that table. This table has roughly 230,000 clones, nearly 90% appearing once. Looked up from germline, CDR1 is KGHSH and CDR2 is LQKENI. Unmatched junction bases numbered 1, after V lost 4 bases and J lost 3 bases. This CDR3 is built from 13 residues. The clonotype comes from a woman in her sixties or seventies with COVID-19, enrolled during active disease. Material for sequencing was peripheral blood. The rearrangement links TRBV18 to TRBJ1-1; 8 nucleotides agree with TRBD1. In DNA, the CDR3 is TGTGCCAGCTCACTGGACAGGGACACTGAAGCTTTCTTT. Translating gives CASSLDRDTEAFF.